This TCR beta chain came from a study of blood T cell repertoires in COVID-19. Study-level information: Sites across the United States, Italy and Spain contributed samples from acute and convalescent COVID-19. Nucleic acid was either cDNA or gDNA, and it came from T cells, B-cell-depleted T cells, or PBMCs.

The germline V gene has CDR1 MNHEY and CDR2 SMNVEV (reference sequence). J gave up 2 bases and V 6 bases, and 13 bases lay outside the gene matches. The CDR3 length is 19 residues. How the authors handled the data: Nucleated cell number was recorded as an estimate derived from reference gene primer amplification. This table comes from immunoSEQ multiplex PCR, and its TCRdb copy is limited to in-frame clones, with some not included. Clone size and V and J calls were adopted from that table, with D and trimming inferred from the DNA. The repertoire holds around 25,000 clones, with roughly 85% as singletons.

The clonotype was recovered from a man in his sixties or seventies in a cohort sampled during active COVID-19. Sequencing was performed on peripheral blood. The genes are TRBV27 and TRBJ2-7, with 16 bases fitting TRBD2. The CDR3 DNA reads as TGTGCCAGCAGCTATATCGGGACTAGCGGGAGGGGGGCCCCCTACGAGCAGTACTTC. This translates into CASSYIGTSGRGAPYEQYF.